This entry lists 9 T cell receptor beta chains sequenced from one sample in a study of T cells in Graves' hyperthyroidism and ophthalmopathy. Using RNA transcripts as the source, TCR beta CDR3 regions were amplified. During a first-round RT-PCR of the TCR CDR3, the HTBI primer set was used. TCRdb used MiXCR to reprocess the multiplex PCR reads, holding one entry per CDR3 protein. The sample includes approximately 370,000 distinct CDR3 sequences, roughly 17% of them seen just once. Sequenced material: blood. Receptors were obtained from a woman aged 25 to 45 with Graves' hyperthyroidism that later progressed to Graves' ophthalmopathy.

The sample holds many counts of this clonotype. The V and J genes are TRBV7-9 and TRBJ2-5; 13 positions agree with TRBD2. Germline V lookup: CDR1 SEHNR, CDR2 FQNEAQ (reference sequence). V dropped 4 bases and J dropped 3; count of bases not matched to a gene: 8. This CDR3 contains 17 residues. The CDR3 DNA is TGTGCCAGCAGCTCCCTTACTAGCGGGGGGGGAAAAGAGACCCAGTACTTC. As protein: CASSSLTSGGGKETQYF.

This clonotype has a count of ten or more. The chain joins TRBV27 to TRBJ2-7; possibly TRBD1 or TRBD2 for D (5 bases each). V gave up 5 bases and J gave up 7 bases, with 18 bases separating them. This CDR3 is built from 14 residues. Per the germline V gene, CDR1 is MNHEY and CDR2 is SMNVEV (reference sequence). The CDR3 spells CASSPTGPTLEQYF. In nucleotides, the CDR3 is TGTGCCAGCAGTCCCACGGGACCGACTTTGGAGCAGTACTTC.

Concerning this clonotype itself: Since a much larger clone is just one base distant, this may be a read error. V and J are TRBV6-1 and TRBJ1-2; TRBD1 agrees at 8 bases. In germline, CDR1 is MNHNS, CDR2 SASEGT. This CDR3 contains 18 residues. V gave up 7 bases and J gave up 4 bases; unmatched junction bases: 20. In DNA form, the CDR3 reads TGTGCCAGCACTCCCTTTCGCGGGGGACAGGCGCCCACCTATGGCTACACCTTC. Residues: CASTPFRGGQAPTYGYTF.

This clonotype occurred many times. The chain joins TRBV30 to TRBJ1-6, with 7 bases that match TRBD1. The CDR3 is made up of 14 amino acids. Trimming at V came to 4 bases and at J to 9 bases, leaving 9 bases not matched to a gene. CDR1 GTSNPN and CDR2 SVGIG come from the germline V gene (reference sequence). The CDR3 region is CAWNLQGRGSPLHF. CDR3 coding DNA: TGTGCCTGGAATCTACAGGGGCGCGGTTCACCCCTCCACTTT.

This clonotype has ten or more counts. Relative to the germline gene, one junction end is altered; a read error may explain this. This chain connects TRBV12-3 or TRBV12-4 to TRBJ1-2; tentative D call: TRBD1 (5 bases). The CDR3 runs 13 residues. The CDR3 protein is CASSLQGVYRYTF. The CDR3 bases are TGTGCCAGCAGTTTACAGGGAGTCTATCGCTACACCTTC.

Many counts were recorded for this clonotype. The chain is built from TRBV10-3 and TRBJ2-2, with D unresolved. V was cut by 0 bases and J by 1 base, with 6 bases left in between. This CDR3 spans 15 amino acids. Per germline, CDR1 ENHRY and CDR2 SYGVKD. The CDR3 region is CAISESSRNTGELFF. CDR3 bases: TGTGCCATCAGTGAGTCGTCCAGGAACACCGGGGAGCTGTTTTTT.

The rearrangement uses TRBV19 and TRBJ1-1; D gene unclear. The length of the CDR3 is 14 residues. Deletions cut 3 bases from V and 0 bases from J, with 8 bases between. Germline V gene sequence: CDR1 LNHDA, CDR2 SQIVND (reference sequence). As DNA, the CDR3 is TGTGCCAGTAGTATCGGCTCATTGAACACTGAAGCTTTCTTT. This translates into CASSIGSLNTEAFF.

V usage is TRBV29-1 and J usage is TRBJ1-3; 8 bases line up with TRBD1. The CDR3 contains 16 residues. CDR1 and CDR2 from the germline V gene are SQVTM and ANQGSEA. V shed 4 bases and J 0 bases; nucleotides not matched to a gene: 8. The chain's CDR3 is CSVVTGGPPSGNTIYF. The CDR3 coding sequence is TGCAGCGTTGTAACAGGGGGACCTCCCTCTGGAAACACCATATATTTT.

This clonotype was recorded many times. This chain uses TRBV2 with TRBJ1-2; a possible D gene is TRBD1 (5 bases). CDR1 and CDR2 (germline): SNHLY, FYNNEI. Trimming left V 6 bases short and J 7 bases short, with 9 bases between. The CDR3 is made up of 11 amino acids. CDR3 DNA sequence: TGTGCCAGCAGGGGGACGAGTGGCTACACCTTC. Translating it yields CASRGTSGYTF.